This record concerns one T cell receptor beta chain sequence. Its target is not known. The data derive from a study of shared clonotypes between healthy human individuals. General study results and limits: Compared with memory subsets, naive subsets generally had larger estimated richness. The genetic and exposure-history diversity represented was limited by few donors. Roughly 5% of naive CD4 clonotypes were shared across a few donors.

Per the original methods: Junction-only sequences produced by ImmunoSEQ had no quality scores, so filtering differed. Assay: immunoSEQ multiplex PCR; the TCRdb copy retains only in-frame clones and omits some. The V and J calls and clone size were taken over from that table, and D and trimming were inferred from the DNA. The profile shows roughly 2 million clones, roughly 95% of them singletons. After removal of 2 bases from V and 5 bases from J, the junction contained 5 bases not matched to a gene. Germline V CDR1 and CDR2: SGHAT, FQNNGV. The CDR3 runs 15 residues. Naive-designated CD8 cells lacked CD45RO, were positively enriched for CCR7, and omitted terminally differentiated effector memory CD45RA+ cells.

The TCR originated in a young man in good health. The sample comprised naive CD8+ T cells sorted from blood. The V and J genes are TRBV11-2 and TRBJ2-7; TRBD2 matches at 11 bases. The CDR3 is CASSLIAGGPHEQYF. CDR3 in DNA: TGTGCCAGCAGCTTAATAGCGGGAGGGCCCCACGAGCAGTACTTC. Drawing the rest from reference TRBV11-2 and TRBJ2-7, the complete variable domain is EAGVAQSPRYKIIEKRQSVAFWCNPISGHATLYWYQQILGQGPKLLIQFQNNGVVDDSQLPKDRFSAERLKGVDSTLKIQPAKLEDSAVYLCASSLIAGGPHEQYFGPGTRLTVT.